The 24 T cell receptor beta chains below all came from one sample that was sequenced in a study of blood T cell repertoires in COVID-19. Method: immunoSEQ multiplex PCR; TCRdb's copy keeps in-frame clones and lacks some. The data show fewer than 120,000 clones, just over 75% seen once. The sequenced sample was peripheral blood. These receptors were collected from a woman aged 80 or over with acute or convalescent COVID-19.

The CDR3 coding sequence is TGTGCCAGCAGTGACTGGTCTAGTTCTGGGGCCAACGTCCTGACTTTC. Encoded protein: CASSDWSSSGANVLTF. This chain uses TRBV6-4 with TRBJ2-6; D is undetermined. Germline V gene lookup returns CDR1 MRHNA and CDR2 SNTAGT. The CDR3 extends over 16 amino acids. V gave up 1 base and J gave up 1 base, with 8 bases separating them.

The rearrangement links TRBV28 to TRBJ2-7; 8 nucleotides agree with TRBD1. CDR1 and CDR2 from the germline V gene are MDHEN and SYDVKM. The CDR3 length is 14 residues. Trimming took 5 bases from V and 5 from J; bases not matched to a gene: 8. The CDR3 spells CASSERGQEDEQYF. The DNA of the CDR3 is TGTGCCAGCAGTGAACGGGGACAGGAGGACGAGCAGTACTTC.

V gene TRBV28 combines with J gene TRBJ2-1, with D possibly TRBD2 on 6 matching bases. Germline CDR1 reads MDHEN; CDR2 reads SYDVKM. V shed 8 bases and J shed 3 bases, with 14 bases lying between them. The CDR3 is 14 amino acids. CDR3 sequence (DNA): TGTGCCAGCGTCCCGGGACTGGTCTACAATGAGCAGTTCTTC. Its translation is CASVPGLVYNEQFF. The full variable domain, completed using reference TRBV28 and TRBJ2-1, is DVKVTQSSRYLVKRTGEKVFLECVQDMDHENMFWYRQDPGLGLRLIYFSYDVKMKEKGDIPEGYSVSREKKERFSLILESASTNQTSMYLCASVPGLVYNEQFFGPGTRLTVL.

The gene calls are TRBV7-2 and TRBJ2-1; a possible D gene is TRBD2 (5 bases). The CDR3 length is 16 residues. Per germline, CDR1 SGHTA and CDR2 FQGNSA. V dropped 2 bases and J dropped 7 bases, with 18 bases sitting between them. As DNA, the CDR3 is TGTGCCAGCAGCTTATTCGTTAGCGTTGAGGTTAATGAGCAGTTCTTC. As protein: CASSLFVSVEVNEQFF.

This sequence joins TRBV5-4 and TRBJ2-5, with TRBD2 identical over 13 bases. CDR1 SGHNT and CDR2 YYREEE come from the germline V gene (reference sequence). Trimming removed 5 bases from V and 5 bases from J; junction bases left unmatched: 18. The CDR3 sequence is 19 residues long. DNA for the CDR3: TGTGCCAGCAGAACCATCCCCCGATCGGGACTAGCGGGGATTGAGACCCAGTACTTC. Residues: CASRTIPRSGLAGIETQYF.

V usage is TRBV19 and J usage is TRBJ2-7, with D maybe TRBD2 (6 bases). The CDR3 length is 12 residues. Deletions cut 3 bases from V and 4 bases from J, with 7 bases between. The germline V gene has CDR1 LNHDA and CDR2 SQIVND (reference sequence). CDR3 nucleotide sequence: TGTGCCAGTAGTATTCGGGGGTACGAGCAGTACTTC. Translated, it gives CASSIRGYEQYF. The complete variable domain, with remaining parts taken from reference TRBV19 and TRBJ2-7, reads DGGITQSPKYLFRKEGQNVTLSCEQNLNHDAMYWYRQDPGQGLRLIYYSQIVNDFQKGDIAEGYSVSREKKESFPLTVTSAQKNPTAFYLCASSIRGYEQYFGPGTRLTVT.

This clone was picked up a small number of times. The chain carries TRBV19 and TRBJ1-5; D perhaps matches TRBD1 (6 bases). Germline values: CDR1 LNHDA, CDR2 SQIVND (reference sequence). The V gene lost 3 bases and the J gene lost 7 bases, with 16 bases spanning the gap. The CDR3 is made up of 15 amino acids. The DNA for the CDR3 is TGTGCCAGTAGTATGGGCGGACAGTCCAACCAGCCCCAGCATTTT. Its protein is CASSMGGQSNQPQHF.

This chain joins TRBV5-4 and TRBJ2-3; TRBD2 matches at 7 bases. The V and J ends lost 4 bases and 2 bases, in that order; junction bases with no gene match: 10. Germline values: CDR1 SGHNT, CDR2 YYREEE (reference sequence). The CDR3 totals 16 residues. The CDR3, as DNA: TGTGCCAGCAGCCCGGAGGCGGGAGCCCCCACAGATACGCAGTATTTT. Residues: CASSPEAGAPTDTQYF.

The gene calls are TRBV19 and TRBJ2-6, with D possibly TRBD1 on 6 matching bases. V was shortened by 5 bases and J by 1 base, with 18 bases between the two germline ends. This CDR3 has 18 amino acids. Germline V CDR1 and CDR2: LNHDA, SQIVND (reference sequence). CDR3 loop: CASSSPVGRGSGANVLTF. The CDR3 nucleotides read TGTGCCAGTAGTTCTCCTGTCGGAAGGGGGTCTGGGGCCAACGTCCTGACTTTC. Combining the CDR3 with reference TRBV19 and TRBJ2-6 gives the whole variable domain DGGITQSPKYLFRKEGQNVTLSCEQNLNHDAMYWYRQDPGQGLRLIYYSQIVNDFQKGDIAEGYSVSREKKESFPLTVTSAQKNPTAFYLCASSSPVGRGSGANVLTFGAGSRLTVL.

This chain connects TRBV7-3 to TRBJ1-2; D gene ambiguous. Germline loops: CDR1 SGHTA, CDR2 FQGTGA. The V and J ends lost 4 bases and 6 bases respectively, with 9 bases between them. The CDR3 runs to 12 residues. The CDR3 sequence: CASSSGEDGYTF. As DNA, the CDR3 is TGTGCCAGCAGCTCGGGAGAAGATGGCTACACCTTC.

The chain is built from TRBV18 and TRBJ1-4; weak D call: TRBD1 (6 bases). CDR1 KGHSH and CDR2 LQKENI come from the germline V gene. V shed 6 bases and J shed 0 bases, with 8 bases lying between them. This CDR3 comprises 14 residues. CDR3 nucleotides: TGTGCCAGCTCGAGACAGGCAACTAATGAAAAACTGTTTTTT. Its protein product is CASSRQATNEKLFF.

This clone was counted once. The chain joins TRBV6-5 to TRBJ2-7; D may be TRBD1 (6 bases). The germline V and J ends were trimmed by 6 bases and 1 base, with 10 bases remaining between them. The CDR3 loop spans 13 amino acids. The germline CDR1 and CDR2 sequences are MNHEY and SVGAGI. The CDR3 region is CASRRDISYEQYF. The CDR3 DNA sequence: TGTGCCAGCAGACGGGACATATCCTACGAGCAGTACTTC.

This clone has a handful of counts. CDR3 residues: CASSGSSYEQYF. CDR3 nucleotide sequence: TGCGCCAGCAGTGGGAGCTCCTACGAGCAGTACTTC. The V call is TRBV10-1, the J call TRBJ2-7; D is unresolved. The CDR3 covers 12 residues. Trimming left V 4 bases short and J 0 bases short, with 4 bases between. Per the germline V gene, CDR1 is WNHNN and CDR2 is SYGVQD (reference sequence).

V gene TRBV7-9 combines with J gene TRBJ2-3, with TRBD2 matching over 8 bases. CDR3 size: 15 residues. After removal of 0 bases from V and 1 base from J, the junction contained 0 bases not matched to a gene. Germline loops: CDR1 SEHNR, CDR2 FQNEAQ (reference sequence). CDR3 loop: CASSLARGGTDTQYF. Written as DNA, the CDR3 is TGTGCCAGCAGCTTAGCGCGGGGGGGCACAGATACGCAGTATTTT.

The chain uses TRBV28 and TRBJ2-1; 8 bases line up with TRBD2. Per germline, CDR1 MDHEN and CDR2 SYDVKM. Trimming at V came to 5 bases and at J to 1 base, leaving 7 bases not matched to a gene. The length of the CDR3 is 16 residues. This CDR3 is CASSLSGLGSYNEQFF. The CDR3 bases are TGTGCCAGCAGTCTCTCGGGACTAGGATCCTACAATGAGCAGTTCTTC.

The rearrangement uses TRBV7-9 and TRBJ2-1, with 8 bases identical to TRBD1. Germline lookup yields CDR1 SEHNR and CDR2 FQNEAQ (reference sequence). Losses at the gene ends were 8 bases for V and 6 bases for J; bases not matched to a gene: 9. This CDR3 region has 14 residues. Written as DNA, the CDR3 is TGTGCCAGCGGTCGGACAGGGAAGAGCAATGAGCAGTTCTTC. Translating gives CASGRTGKSNEQFF.

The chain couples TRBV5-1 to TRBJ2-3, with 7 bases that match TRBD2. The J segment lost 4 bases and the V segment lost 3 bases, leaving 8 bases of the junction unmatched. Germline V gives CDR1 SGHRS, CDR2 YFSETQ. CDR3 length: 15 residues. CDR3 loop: CASSWTRGIADTQYF. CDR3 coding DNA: TGCGCCAGCAGCTGGACTAGAGGGATTGCAGATACGCAGTATTTT.

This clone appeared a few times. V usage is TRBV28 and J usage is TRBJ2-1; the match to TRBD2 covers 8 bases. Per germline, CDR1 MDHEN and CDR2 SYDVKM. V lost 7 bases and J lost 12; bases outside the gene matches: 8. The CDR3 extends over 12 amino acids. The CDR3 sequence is CASTALRGGQFF. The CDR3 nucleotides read TGTGCCAGCACCGCCCTCCGGGGGGGGCAGTTCTTC.

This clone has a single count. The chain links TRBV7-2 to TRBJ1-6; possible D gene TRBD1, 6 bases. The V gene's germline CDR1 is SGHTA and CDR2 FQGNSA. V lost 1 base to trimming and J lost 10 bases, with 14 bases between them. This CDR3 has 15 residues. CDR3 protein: CASSLDPGAGSPLHF. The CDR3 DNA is TGTGCCAGCAGCTTAGACCCAGGGGCAGGATCACCCCTCCACTTT.

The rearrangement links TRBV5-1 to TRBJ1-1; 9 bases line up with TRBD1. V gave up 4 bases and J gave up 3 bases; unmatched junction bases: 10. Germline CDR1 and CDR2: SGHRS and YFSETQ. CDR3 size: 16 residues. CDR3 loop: CASSETPGQGYTEAFF. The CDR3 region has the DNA TGCGCCAGCAGCGAAACACCGGGACAGGGCTACACTGAAGCTTTCTTT.

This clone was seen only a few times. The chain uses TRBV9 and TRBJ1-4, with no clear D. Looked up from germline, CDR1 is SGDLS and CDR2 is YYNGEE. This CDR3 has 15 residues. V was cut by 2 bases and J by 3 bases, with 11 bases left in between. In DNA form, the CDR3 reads TGTGCCAGCAGCGTCACAGCGGTGGCTAATGAAAAACTGTTTTTT. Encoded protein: CASSVTAVANEKLFF.

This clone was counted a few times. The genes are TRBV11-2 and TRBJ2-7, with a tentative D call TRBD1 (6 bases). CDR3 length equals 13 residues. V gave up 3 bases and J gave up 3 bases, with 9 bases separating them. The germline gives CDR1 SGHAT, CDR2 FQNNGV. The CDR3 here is CASSFRGNYEQYF. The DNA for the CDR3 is TGTGCCAGCAGCTTCAGGGGAAACTACGAGCAGTACTTC. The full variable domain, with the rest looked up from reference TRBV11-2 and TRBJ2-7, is EAGVAQSPRYKIIEKRQSVAFWCNPISGHATLYWYQQILGQGPKLLIQFQNNGVVDDSQLPKDRFSAERLKGVDSTLKIQPAKLEDSAVYLCASSFRGNYEQYFGPGTRLTVT.

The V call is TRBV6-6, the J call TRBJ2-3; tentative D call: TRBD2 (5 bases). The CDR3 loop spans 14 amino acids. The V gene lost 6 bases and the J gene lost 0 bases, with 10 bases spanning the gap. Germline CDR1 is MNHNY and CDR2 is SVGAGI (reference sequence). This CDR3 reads CASRDSPSTDTQYF. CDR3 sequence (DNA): TGTGCCAGCAGGGACTCACCTAGCACAGATACGCAGTATTTT.

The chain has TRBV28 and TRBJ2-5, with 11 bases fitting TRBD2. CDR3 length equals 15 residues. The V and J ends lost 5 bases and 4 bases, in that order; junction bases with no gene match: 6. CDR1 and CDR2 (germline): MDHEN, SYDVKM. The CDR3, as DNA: TGTGCCAGCAGTGTGACTAGCGGGGTAGGAGAGACCCAGTACTTC. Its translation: CASSVTSGVGETQYF.